These 24 T cell receptor beta chains were all obtained from the same sample, sequenced in a study of vaccination and CD4 T cells after COVID-19. The treatment was: approximately nine-day PBMC culture with coronavirus spike peptide pools or control peptides (ViraFEST assay). The study sequenced cultured CD4+ T cell DNA using the Oncomine TCR Beta short-read assay. TCRdb used MiXCR to reprocess the PCR reads, holding one entry per CDR3 protein. Of 11,000 to 15,000 distinct CDR3 sequences listed, approximately 55% are singletons. Antigens of these TCRs are unknown. The sample was CD4+ T cells from blood, cultured in vitro. All receptors derive from a human donor who had recovered from COVID-19.

The chain couples TRBV30 to TRBJ2-1; tentatively, D is TRBD1 or TRBD2 (7 bases each). There are 15 residues in the CDR3. Germline V gene data show CDR1 as GTSNPN and CDR2 as SVGIG (reference sequence). V lost 2 bases to trimming and J lost 8 bases, with 19 bases between them. The CDR3 is CAWSPPGGGLDEQFF. DNA of the CDR3: TGTGCCTGGAGTCCCCCAGGGGGGGGTTTGGATGAGCAGTTCTTC.

This clonotype was picked up a small number of times. The chain uses TRBV7-9 and TRBJ1-1; no clear D gene. The V gene's germline CDR1 is SEHNR and CDR2 FQNEAQ (reference sequence). The V end was cut by 1 base, the J end by 0 bases, with 3 bases between. This CDR3 has 13 residues. CDR3 in DNA: TGTGCCAGCAGCTTAGACATGAACACTGAAGCTTTCTTT. Protein: CASSLDMNTEAFF.

CDR3 amino acids: CASSLPGQGSVGELFF. CDR3 nucleotides: TGTGCCAGCAGCCTACCGGGACAGGGATCCGTCGGGGAGCTGTTTTTT. This sequence joins TRBV7-3 and TRBJ2-2; 9 bases are shared with TRBD1. CDR1 and CDR2 from the germline V gene are SGHTA and FQGTGA. This CDR3 has 16 residues. Trimming took 5 bases from V and 7 from J; bases not matched to a gene: 11. The full variable domain, with the rest looked up from reference TRBV7-3 and TRBJ2-2, is GAGVSQTPSNKVTEKGKYVELRCDPISGHTALYWYRQSLGQGPEFLIYFQGTGAADDSGLPNDRFFAVRPEGSVSTLKIQRTERGDSAVYLCASSLPGQGSVGELFFGEGSRLTVL.

The J gene is TRBJ2-3, the V gene TRBV19; 11 positions match TRBD2. This CDR3 region has 15 residues. Germline loops: CDR1 LNHDA, CDR2 SQIVND (reference sequence). Losses at the gene ends were 5 bases for V and 3 bases for J; bases not matched to a gene: 4. The CDR3 DNA is TGTGCCAGTAGTCTTTCTAGCGGGAGGACAGATACGCAGTATTTT. It encodes CASSLSSGRTDTQYF.

This clonotype appeared a few times. The rearrangement uses TRBV19 and TRBJ1-5, with TRBD1 matching 8 bases. V lost 3 bases, J lost 2 bases, and 9 bases stayed unmatched. The germline gives CDR1 LNHDA, CDR2 SQIVND (reference sequence). The CDR3 covers 17 residues. CDR3 coding DNA: TGTGCCAGTAGTATTAATGTTGGGACAGGCGGCAATCAGCCCCAGCATTTT. Residues: CASSINVGTGGNQPQHF.

This chain uses TRBV29-1 with TRBJ2-3, with D possibly TRBD2 on 6 matching bases. CDR1 SQVTM and CDR2 ANQGSEA come from the germline V gene. Trimming shortened V by 1 base and J by 9 bases, and 14 bases separated the two germline ends. This CDR3 is 13 amino acids long. CDR3 region: CSVEGPEGWTQYF. As DNA, the CDR3 is TGCAGCGTTGAAGGTCCGGAGGGGTGGACGCAGTATTTT.

The chain uses TRBV2 and TRBJ1-6; TRBD1 might be the D (6 bases). V was cut by 3 bases and J by 7 bases, with 13 bases left in between. The germline gives CDR1 SNHLY, CDR2 FYNNEI. The CDR3 runs to 15 residues. CDR3 nucleotide sequence: TGTGCCAGCAGTGATCAGGGGCCACGGAATTCACCCCTCCACTTT. It specifies CASSDQGPRNSPLHF. Drawing the rest from reference TRBV2 and TRBJ1-6, the complete variable domain is EPEVTQTPSHQVTQMGQEVILRCVPISNHLYFYWYRQILGQKVEFLVSFYNNEISEKSEIFDDQFSVERPDGSNFTLKIRSTKLEDSAMYFCASSDQGPRNSPLHFGNGTRLTVT.

The V gene is TRBV12-3 or TRBV12-4, the J gene TRBJ1-2; D uncertain. The CDR3 totals 11 residues. Trimming removed 8 bases at V and 5 bases at J, with 9 bases between. CDR3 sequence: CASGQQYGYTF. The CDR3 nucleotides read TGTGCCAGCGGCCAGCAATATGGCTACACCTTC.

The CDR3 DNA is TGTGCCAGCAGCTTATTATCAGCAGGCGGGTCTGGGGCCAACGTCCTGACTTTC. Translation gives CASSLLSAGGSGANVLTF. The V call is TRBV7-8, the J call TRBJ2-6, with D maybe TRBD2 (5 bases). The CDR3 is 18 residues long. V was pared by 2 bases and J by 1 base, with 15 bases between. Germline CDR1 reads SGHVS; CDR2 reads FQNEAQ.

The chain joins TRBV28 to TRBJ1-6; tentatively, D is TRBD1 (6 bases). CDR3 length: 14 amino acids. V lost 5 bases to trimming and J lost 7 bases, with 12 bases between them. Germline V gene lookup returns CDR1 MDHEN and CDR2 SYDVKM. CDR3 protein: CASSLTGRNSPLHF. CDR3 sequence (DNA): TGTGCCAGCAGTCTGACAGGTCGGAATTCACCCCTCCACTTT.

The rearrangement links TRBV7-2 to TRBJ2-7; no reliable D call. With 2 bases removed from V and 5 bases from J, the gap between germline ends came to 4 bases. The CDR3 has 11 residues. CDR1 and CDR2 (germline): SGHTA, FQGNSA. DNA of the CDR3: TGTGCCAGCAGCTTACTCGACGAGCAGTACTTC. Translation gives CASSLLDEQYF.

The chain employs TRBV10-3 and TRBJ2-2; no firm D call. Trimming cost V 3 bases and J 4 bases, with 6 bases left between them. Germline V gives CDR1 ENHRY, CDR2 SYGVKD. This CDR3 has 13 amino acids. The chain's CDR3 is CAISEGSTGELFF. DNA of the CDR3: TGTGCCATCAGTGAAGGGTCCACCGGGGAGCTGTTTTTT.

The V call is TRBV7-9, the J call TRBJ2-6; possible D gene TRBD1, 6 bases. There are 15 residues in the CDR3. Germline CDR1 is SEHNR and CDR2 is FQNEAQ (reference sequence). The V end was cut by 7 bases, the J end by 4 bases, with 14 bases between. CDR3 DNA sequence: TGTGCCAGCATCACCCAGGGGCCCGGGGCCAACGTCCTGACTTTC. This codes for CASITQGPGANVLTF.

The V and J genes are TRBV27 and TRBJ2-7, with D uncertain. Germline CDR1 is MNHEY and CDR2 is SMNVEV (reference sequence). The CDR3 extends over 14 amino acids. V was cut by 2 bases and J by 1 base, with 9 bases left in between. DNA of the CDR3: TGTGCCAGCAGTTTAAATCAACTTTCCTACGAGCAGTACTTC. This translates into CASSLNQLSYEQYF.

The genes are TRBV5-6 and TRBJ2-3, with 11 positions matching TRBD2. The CDR3 runs to 15 residues. V shed 1 base, J shed 8 bases, and the junction held 6 bases outside the gene matches. Per germline, CDR1 SGHDT and CDR2 YYEEEE. The CDR3 reads CASSLSLAGGRTQYF. The CDR3 DNA reads as TGTGCCAGCAGCTTGTCCCTAGCGGGAGGCCGTACGCAGTATTTT.

The chain combines TRBV5-1 with TRBJ2-7, with 7 bases matching TRBD2. Germline loops: CDR1 SGHRS, CDR2 YFSETQ. This CDR3 is 14 amino acids long. V dropped 4 bases and J dropped 0; count of bases not matched to a gene: 4. CDR3 in amino acids: CASSQGLYSYEQYF. For the CDR3, the DNA is TGCGCCAGCAGCCAGGGACTATACTCCTACGAGCAGTACTTC.

The chain has TRBV28 and TRBJ2-7; the D gene is possibly TRBD2 (5 bases). Germline loops: CDR1 MDHEN, CDR2 SYDVKM. The V end lost 1 base, the J end lost 7 bases, and 8 bases lay between the germline ends. CDR3 size: 12 residues. CDR3: CASSLSQREQYF. The CDR3 region has the DNA TGTGCCAGCAGTTTATCCCAGCGGGAGCAGTACTTC.

This clonotype was seen a handful of times. This chain connects TRBV6-1 to TRBJ1-2, with D maybe TRBD1 (5 bases). There are 13 residues in the CDR3. V was cut by 9 bases and J by 3 bases, with 14 bases left in between. Germline CDR1 MNHNS, CDR2 SASEGT. Written as DNA, the CDR3 is TGTGCCAGTAGGGCAGGACAAGACTATGGCTACACCTTC. Its translation is CASRAGQDYGYTF.

This chain connects TRBV20-1 to TRBJ2-1; D not resolved. The ends were cut back, 0 bases at V and 0 bases at J, with 12 bases in the middle. The CDR3 is 16 amino acids. CDR1 is DFQATT, CDR2 SNEGSKA, per germline (reference sequence). The CDR3 coding sequence is TGCAGTGCTAGAGACTATGGGGTCCCCTCCTACAATGAGCAGTTCTTC. Its translation: CSARDYGVPSYNEQFF.

This clonotype has just a few counts. The genes are TRBV20-1 and TRBJ2-1; perhaps D is TRBD1 or TRBD2 (5 bases each). The ends were cut back, 5 bases at V and 5 bases at J, with 10 bases in the middle. CDR3 length: 12 residues. Germline values: CDR1 DFQATT, CDR2 SNEGSKA (reference sequence). The CDR3 region is CSAGTTHNEQFF. The CDR3 DNA reads as TGCAGTGCTGGGACCACGCACAATGAGCAGTTCTTC.

The chain carries TRBV10-2 and TRBJ1-6, with D possibly being TRBD1 (6 bases). Trimming stripped 4 bases from V and 8 bases from J, with 9 bases between. Germline assignment: CDR1 WSHSY and CDR2 SAAADI. This CDR3 region has 13 residues. For the CDR3, the DNA is TGCGCCAGCAGTGGGAGGGGGGATTCACCCCTCCACTTT. This translates into CASSGRGDSPLHF.

V is TRBV7-2 and J is TRBJ2-1; unclear D gene. Germline loops: CDR1 SGHTA, CDR2 FQGNSA. The germline V and J ends were trimmed by 2 bases and 3 bases, with 11 bases remaining between them. This CDR3 is built from 15 residues. The CDR3 DNA follows: TGTGCCAGCAGCTTATCTTTGAACGACTACAATGAGCAGTTCTTC. It yields the protein CASSLSLNDYNEQFF.

The chain carries TRBV28 and TRBJ2-3, with TRBD1 matching 8 bases. Germline CDR1 reads MDHEN; CDR2 reads SYDVKM. V was pared by 5 bases and J by 1 base, with 5 bases of the junction left unmatched. This CDR3 has 15 amino acids. The CDR3 DNA follows: TGTGCCAGCAGTCCCGCGGACAGGGGCACAGATACGCAGTATTTT. Amino acids: CASSPADRGTDTQYF.

The sample holds a few counts of this clonotype. V is TRBV25-1 and J is TRBJ2-5; no reliable D call. Trimming took 7 bases from V and 2 from J, leaving 17 bases between them. The CDR3 is made up of 15 amino acids. The germline V gene has CDR1 MGHDK and CDR2 SYGVNS. CDR3 amino acids: CASNPARAVQETQYF. CDR3 bases: TGTGCCAGCAACCCAGCTCGGGCAGTACAAGAGACCCAGTACTTC.